The 20 T cell receptor beta chains below were found in one sample sequenced in a study of T cell responses to AZD1222 COVID-19 vaccine. The repertoire was sequenced with immunoSEQ multiplex PCR; TCRdb's copy has only in-frame clones and lacks some. Counted here are roughly 70,000 clones, about 80% occurring once; the ten biggest clones make up 5.5% to 7%. The specimen was peripheral blood, collected 28 days after the second AZD1222 dose. The source is an adult who received the AZD1222 COVID-19 vaccine.

This chain joins TRBV6-1 and TRBJ2-1; 7 bases agree with TRBD1. Germline CDR1 and CDR2: MNHNS and SASEGT. Losses at the gene ends were 1 base for V and 3 bases for J; bases not matched to a gene: 6. This CDR3 is 16 amino acids long. The CDR3 region is CASSEDPGTVYNEQFF. Here the CDR3 DNA reads TGTGCCAGCAGTGAAGACCCCGGGACAGTCTACAATGAGCAGTTCTTC.

The rearrangement uses TRBV5-6 and TRBJ1-5, with 12 nucleotides matching TRBD1. Germline V lookup: CDR1 SGHDT, CDR2 YYEEEE. The CDR3 has 15 residues. J gave up 5 bases and V 3 bases, and 3 bases lay outside the gene matches. The CDR3 loop reads CASSWGQGADQPQHF. The CDR3 nucleotides are TGTGCCAGCAGCTGGGGACAGGGGGCGGATCAGCCCCAGCATTTT.

V usage is TRBV16 and J usage is TRBJ2-2; D possibly matches TRBD1 or TRBD2 (6 bases each). Looked up from germline, CDR1 is KGHSY and CDR2 is FQNENV. CDR3 size: 17 residues. V was shortened by 2 bases and J by 1 base, with 14 bases between the two germline ends. This CDR3 is CASSQNRGLMNTGELFF. CDR3 DNA: TGTGCCAGCAGCCAAAACCGGGGGCTGATGAACACCGGGGAGCTGTTTTTT.

The V and J genes are TRBV25-1 and TRBJ1-1, with D perhaps matching TRBD1 (5 bases). Between the trimmed V and J ends, which lost 0 bases and 3 bases, there was a span of 14 bases. The germline V gene encodes CDR1 MGHDK and CDR2 SYGVNS. The CDR3 consists of 16 residues. The CDR3 region is CASSEYTAGIDTEAFF. The CDR3 bases are TGTGCCAGCAGTGAATATACGGCAGGGATTGACACTGAAGCTTTCTTT.

The chain links TRBV27 to TRBJ2-5; D remains ambiguous. Germline CDR1 MNHEY, CDR2 SMNVEV (reference sequence). This CDR3 is 13 amino acids long. V was trimmed by 0 bases and J by 5 bases, leaving 7 bases between them. The CDR3, as DNA: TGTGCCAGCAGTTTATCGCTTGGGGAGACCCAGTACTTC. Its protein is CASSLSLGETQYF.

This sequence joins TRBV12-3 or TRBV12-4 and TRBJ2-7, with D unresolved. The CDR3 has 11 amino acids. Trimming removed 3 bases at V and 4 bases at J, with 4 bases between. CDR3 DNA: TGTGCCAGCAGTTTCGGATACGAGCAGTACTTC. It specifies CASSFGYEQYF.

This clone was observed once. This chain links TRBV6-5 with TRBJ1-3; D is unclear. Germline values: CDR1 MNHEY, CDR2 SVGAGI. The CDR3 covers 15 residues. V lost 7 bases and J lost 0, with 13 bases in between. The DNA of the CDR3 is TGTGCCAGCATGCCAGGCTATAGCTCTGGAAACACCATATATTTT. This codes for CASMPGYSSGNTIYF.

This rearrangement joins TRBV2 to TRBJ1-5; D is uncertain. Germline V gene sequence: CDR1 SNHLY, CDR2 FYNNEI. The CDR3 is 13 amino acids. CDR3 coding DNA: TGTGTCTCCCACCAGGATAAGAATCAGCCCCAGCATTTT. This sequence encodes CVSHQDKNQPQHF.

The chain couples TRBV7-2 to TRBJ1-5; 7 bases map to TRBD1. The CDR3 has 15 residues. The ends lost 2 bases at V and 4 bases at J; junction bases unmatched: 5. CDR1 is SGHTA and CDR2 is FQGNSA in the germline V gene. The CDR3 protein is CASSLWQGVNQPQHF. The CDR3 DNA reads TGTGCCAGCAGCTTATGGCAGGGGGTGAATCAGCCCCAGCATTTT. The whole variable domain, remainder taken from reference TRBV7-2 and TRBJ1-5, is GAGVSQSPSNKVTEKGKDVELRCDPISGHTALYWYRQSLGQGLEFLIYFQGNSAPDKSGLPSDRFSAERTGGSVSTLTIQRTQQEDSAVYLCASSLWQGVNQPQHFGDGTRLSIL.

The chain uses TRBV28 and TRBJ2-6; possible D gene TRBD1, 5 bases. V shed 11 bases and J shed 2 bases, with 13 bases lying between them. In germline, CDR1 is MDHEN, CDR2 SYDVKM. CDR3 size: 14 residues. The CDR3 protein is CASSSRAGANVLTF. For the CDR3, the DNA is TGTGCCTCCAGCTCCAGGGCTGGGGCCAACGTCCTGACTTTC.

As regards this clone: At the DNA level, this CDR3 is encoded by other sequences in the same sample as well. The rearrangement joins TRBV29-1 to TRBJ1-1, with 7 nucleotides matching TRBD1. The trim removed 7 bases at V and 0 bases at J, leaving 11 bases unmatched. There are 15 residues in the CDR3. Germline values: CDR1 SQVTM, CDR2 ANQGSEA. The CDR3 reads CSGRQGWGMNTEAFF. Written as DNA, the CDR3 is TGCAGCGGCAGACAGGGCTGGGGTATGAACACTGAAGCTTTCTTT.

The gene calls are TRBV5-6 and TRBJ2-1; D remains unclear. The CDR3 has 14 amino acids. CDR1 and CDR2 from the germline V gene are SGHDT and YYEEEE. Trimming stripped 0 bases from V and 8 bases from J, with 12 bases between. CDR3 bases: TGTGCCAGCAGCTTGGTTGGGCCGATGGATGAGCAGTTCTTC. It is translated as CASSLVGPMDEQFF.

The V call is TRBV29-1, the J call TRBJ1-4, with no clear D. Trimming shortened V by 5 bases and J by 7 bases, and 11 bases separated the two germline ends. Germline CDR1 reads SQVTM; CDR2 reads ANQGSEA. The CDR3 is 12 amino acids. The CDR3 DNA reads TGCAGCGTTCGAGGTGGAAGTGAAAAACTGTTTTTT. Residues: CSVRGGSEKLFF.

CDR3: CASSLGTSGANVLTF. CDR3 DNA: TGTGCCAGCAGCCTCGGGACATCTGGGGCCAACGTCCTGACTTTC. The rearrangement uses TRBV3-1 (or the pseudogene TRBV3-2) and TRBJ2-6, with D possibly being TRBD1 (6 bases). Trimming removed 4 bases from V and 1 base from J, with 8 bases in between. Germline assignment: CDR1 LGHDT and CDR2 YNNKEL (reference sequence). The CDR3 runs 15 residues.

The CDR3 here is CASRFASGGTEQFF. CDR3 bases: TGCGCCAGCAGGTTCGCTAGCGGGGGTACTGAGCAGTTCTTC. The chain combines TRBV10-2 with TRBJ2-1; 10 bases line up with TRBD2. V lost 6 bases to trimming and J lost 9 bases; unmatched junction nucleotides: 8. CDR1 WSHSY and CDR2 SAAADI come from the germline V gene. The CDR3 sequence is 14 residues long.

The chain joins TRBV7-2 to TRBJ2-7; D possibly corresponds to TRBD2 (6 bases). Germline V gives CDR1 SGHTA, CDR2 FQGNSA. This CDR3 region has 14 residues. The ends were cut back, 2 bases at V and 4 bases at J, with 12 bases in the middle. In nucleotides, the CDR3 is TGTGCCAGCAGCTTAAGGCGGGCGGGGTACGAGCAGTACTTC. It is translated as CASSLRRAGYEQYF.

This clone has more than one count but fewer than ten. The chain joins TRBV1 to TRBJ2-7. TRBV1 is listed as a pseudogene. The CDR3 runs 12 residues. The CDR3 DNA reads TGCACCAGCAGCCAAGATTCCTACGAGCAGTACTTC. This translates into CTSSQDSYEQYF.

The chain employs TRBV19 and TRBJ2-1; 7 bases fit TRBD2. CDR3 length: 17 residues. J lost 1 base, V lost 5 bases, and 11 bases had no gene match. Looked up from germline, CDR1 is LNHDA and CDR2 is SQIVND (reference sequence). The DNA of the CDR3 is TGTGCCAGTAGTCCCCATACTGGGGGGGGGTCCTACAATGAGCAGTTCTTC. Its protein product is CASSPHTGGGSYNEQFF.

V is TRBV18 and J is TRBJ2-2, with D possibly matching TRBD2 (6 bases). The V end was cut by 7 bases, the J end by 0 bases, with 12 bases between. The CDR3 has 15 residues. CDR1 and CDR2 (germline): KGHSH, LQKENI. The CDR3 DNA reads TGTGCCAGCTGTACCGGGACTCCGAACACCGGGGAGCTGTTTTTT. It yields the protein CASCTGTPNTGELFF.

V gene TRBV28 combines with J gene TRBJ2-7; 10 bases are a match to TRBD1. Germline V gene lookup returns CDR1 MDHEN and CDR2 SYDVKM. Trimming at V came to 7 bases and at J to 3 bases, leaving 6 bases not matched to a gene. This CDR3 comprises 14 residues. The CDR3 bases are TGTGCCAGCAAACCCGGGACAGGGGACTACGAGCAGTACTTC. Translated: CASKPGTGDYEQYF.